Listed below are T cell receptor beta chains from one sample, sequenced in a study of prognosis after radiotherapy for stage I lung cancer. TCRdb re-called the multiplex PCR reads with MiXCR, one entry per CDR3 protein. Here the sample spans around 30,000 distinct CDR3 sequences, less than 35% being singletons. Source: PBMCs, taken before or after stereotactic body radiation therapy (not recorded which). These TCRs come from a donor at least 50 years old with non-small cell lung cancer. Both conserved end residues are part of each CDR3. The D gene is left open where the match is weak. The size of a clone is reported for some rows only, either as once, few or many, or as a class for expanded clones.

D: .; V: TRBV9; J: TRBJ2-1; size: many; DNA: TGTGCCAGCAGCGTAGAGGGGGTCTACAATGAGCAGTTCTTC; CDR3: CASSVEGVYNEQFF
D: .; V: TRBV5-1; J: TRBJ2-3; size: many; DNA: TGCGCCAGCAGCCACCGGGACGACACAGATACGCAGTATTTT; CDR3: CASSHRDDTDTQYF
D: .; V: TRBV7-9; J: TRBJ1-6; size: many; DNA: TGTGCCAGCAGCCCGACAGACTTTAATTCACCCCTCCACTTT; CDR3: CASSPTDFNSPLHF
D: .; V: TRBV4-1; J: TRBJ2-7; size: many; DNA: TGCGCCAGCAGCCAAGGCCGGTTGGGGCTAACCTACGAGCAGTACTTC; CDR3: CASSQGRLGLTYEQYF
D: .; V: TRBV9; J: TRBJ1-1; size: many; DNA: TGTGCCAGCAGCCCGGGGGTGCAGCTGAACACTGAAGCTTTCTTT; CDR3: CASSPGVQLNTEAFF
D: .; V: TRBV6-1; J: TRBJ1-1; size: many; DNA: TGTGCCAGCAGTGAAGCTGAGGGCTCGACTGAAGCTTTCTTT; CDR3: CASSEAEGSTEAFF
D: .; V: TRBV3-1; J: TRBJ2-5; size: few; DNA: TGTGCCAGCAGCCAAGTTGTAACCGAAGAGACCCAGTACTTC; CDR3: CASSQVVTEETQYF
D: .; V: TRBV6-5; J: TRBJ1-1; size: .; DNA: TGTGCCAGCAACCCGGACGGGTGGGCCACTGAAGCTTTCTTT; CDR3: CASNPDGWATEAFF
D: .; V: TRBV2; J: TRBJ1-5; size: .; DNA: TGTGCCAGCATTGGTGGTCAGGGCGGTCAGCCCCAGCATTTT; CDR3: CASIGGQGGQPQHF
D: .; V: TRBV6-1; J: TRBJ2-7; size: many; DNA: TGTGCCAGCAGGCCTAAACGGTCGGTTTTTTCTGACGAGCAGTACTTC; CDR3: CASRPKRSVFSDEQYF
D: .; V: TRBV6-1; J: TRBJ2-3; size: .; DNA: TGTGCCAGCAGGTCCCGCGAGGTTGGCACAGATACGCAGTATTTT; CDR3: CASRSREVGTDTQYF
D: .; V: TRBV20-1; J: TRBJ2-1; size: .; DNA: TGCAGTGCTAGAGATACGATAGCGCAAGGCAATGAGCAGTTCTTC; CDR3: CSARDTIAQGNEQFF
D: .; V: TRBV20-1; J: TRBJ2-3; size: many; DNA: TGCAGTTACTACAGGGATACGCAGTATTTT; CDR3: CSYYRDTQYF
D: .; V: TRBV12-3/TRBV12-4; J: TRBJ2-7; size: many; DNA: TGTGCCAGCAGCCCACCCCTTTACTACGAGCAGTACTTC; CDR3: CASSPPLYYEQYF
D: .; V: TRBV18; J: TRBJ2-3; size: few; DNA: TGTGCCAGCTCACCACGAGTTGCAGGGGGCACAGATACGCAGTATTTT; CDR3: CASSPRVAGGTDTQYF
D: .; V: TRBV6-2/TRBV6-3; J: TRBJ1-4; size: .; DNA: TGTGCCAGCAGTGGGACTTTGGAGGGTGAAAAACTGTTTTTT; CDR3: CASSGTLEGEKLFF